This TCR beta chain was recovered during a study of cytomegalovirus exposure and HLA in healthy donors. Whole-study context: Unique TCRs numbering roughly 85 million, obtained from HLA-typed donors, made up an early data release.

Worth noting for this clone: Its cognate antigen is unknown.

Primers included in the PCR were 60 Vbeta and 13 Jbeta primers. Sequenced by immunoSEQ multiplex PCR; TCRdb stores in-frame clones only, minus some. Among 180,000 or so clones listed, around 76% were seen once. Findings and caveats of the study: There were reportedly fewer N-insertions in an Asian-associated ancestry cluster than the roughly 670-donor mean, in a later analysis. Common viral pathogens seemed, in a later analysis, to connect with several of the most significant clusters. Three CMV-associated chains proved CMV antigen-specific in vitro.

The CDR3 covers 15 residues. The germline CDR1 and CDR2 sequences are SEHNR and FQNEAQ (reference sequence). Trimming cost V 6 bases and J 3 bases; bases outside gene matches: 11. Sequencing used PBMCs. The sequence was obtained from a woman aged 25 to 39 in good health and CMV-seropositive. V and J are TRBV7-9 and TRBJ2-7, with TRBD1 matching over 7 bases. The CDR3 region has the DNA TGTGCCAGCAGTCTCGACAGGGCAAAGAACTACGAGCAGTACTTC. It codes for CASSLDRAKNYEQYF.